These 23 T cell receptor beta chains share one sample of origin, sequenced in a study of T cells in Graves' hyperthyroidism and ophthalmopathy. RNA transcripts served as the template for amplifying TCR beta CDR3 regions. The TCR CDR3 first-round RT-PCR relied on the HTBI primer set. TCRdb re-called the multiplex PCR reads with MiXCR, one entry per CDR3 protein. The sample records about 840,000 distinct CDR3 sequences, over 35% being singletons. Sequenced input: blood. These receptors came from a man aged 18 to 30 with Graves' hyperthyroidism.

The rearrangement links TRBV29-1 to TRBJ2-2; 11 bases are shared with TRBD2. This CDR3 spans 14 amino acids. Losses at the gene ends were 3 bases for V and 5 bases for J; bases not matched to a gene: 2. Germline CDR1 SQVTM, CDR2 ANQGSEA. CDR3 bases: TGCAGCGTTGAGGGGACTAGCGGAACCGGGGAGCTGTTTTTT. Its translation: CSVEGTSGTGELFF.

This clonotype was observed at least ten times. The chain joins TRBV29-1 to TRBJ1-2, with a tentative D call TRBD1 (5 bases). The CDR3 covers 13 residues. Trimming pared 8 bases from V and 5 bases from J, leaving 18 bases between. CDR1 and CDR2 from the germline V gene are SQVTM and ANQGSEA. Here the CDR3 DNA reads TGCAGCTCCTCAATCGGAGGGGCATATGGCTACACCTTC. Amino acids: CSSSIGGAYGYTF.

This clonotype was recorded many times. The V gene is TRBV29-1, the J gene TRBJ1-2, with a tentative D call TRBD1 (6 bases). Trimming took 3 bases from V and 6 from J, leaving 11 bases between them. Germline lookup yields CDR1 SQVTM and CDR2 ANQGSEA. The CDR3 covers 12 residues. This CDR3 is CSVDRGINGYTF. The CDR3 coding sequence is TGCAGCGTTGACAGGGGAATAAATGGCTACACCTTC. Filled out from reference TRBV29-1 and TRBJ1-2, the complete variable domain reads SAVISQKPSRDICQRGTSLTIQCQVDSQVTMMFWYRQQPGQSLTLIATANQGSEATYESGFVIDKFPISRPNLTFSTLTVSNMSPEDSSIYLCSVDRGINGYTFGSGTRLTVV.

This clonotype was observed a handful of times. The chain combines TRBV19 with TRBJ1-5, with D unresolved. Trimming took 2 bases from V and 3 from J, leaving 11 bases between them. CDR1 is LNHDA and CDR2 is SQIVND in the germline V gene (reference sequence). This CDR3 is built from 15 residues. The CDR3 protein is CASSISQGFNQPQHF. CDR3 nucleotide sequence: TGTGCCAGTAGTATAAGTCAAGGGTTCAATCAGCCCCAGCATTTT.

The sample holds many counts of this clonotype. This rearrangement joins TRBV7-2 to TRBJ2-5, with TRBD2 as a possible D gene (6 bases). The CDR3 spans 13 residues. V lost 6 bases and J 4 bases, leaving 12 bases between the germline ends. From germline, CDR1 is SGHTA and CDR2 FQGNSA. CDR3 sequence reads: CASSPGVGETQYF. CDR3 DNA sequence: TGTGCCAGCAGTCCGGGGGTAGGAGAGACCCAGTACTTC.

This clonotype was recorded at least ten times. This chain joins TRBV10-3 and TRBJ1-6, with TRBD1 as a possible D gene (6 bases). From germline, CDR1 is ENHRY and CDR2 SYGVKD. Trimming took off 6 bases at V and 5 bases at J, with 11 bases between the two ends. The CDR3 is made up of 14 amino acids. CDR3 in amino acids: CAISQGQHNSPLHF. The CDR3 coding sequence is TGTGCCATCAGCCAAGGACAGCATAATTCACCCCTCCACTTT.

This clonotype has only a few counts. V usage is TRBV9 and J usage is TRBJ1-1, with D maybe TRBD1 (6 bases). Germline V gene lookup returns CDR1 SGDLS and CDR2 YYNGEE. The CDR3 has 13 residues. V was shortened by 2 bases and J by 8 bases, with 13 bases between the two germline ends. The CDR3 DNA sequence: TGTGCCAGCAGCGTTTTGGGGGCTGGCGAAGCTTTCTTT. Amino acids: CASSVLGAGEAFF.

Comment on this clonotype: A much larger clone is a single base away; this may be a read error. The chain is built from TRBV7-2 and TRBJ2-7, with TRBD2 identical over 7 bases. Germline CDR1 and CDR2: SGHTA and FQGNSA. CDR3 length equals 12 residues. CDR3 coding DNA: TGTGCCAACAGCTTGGGAGGGATCGAGCAGTACTTC. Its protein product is CANSLGGIEQYF.

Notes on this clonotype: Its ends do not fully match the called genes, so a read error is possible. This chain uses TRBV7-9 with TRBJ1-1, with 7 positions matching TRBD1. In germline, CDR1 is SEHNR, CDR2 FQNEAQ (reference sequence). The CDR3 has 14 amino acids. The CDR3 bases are TGTGCCAGCAGCTTAGACAGGGGTAACACTGAAGCTCTCTTT. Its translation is CASSLDRGNTEALF.

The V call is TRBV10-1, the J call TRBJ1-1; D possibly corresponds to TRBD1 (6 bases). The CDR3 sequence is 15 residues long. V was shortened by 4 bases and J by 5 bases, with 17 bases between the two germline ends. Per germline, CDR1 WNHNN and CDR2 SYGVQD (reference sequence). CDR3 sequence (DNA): TGCGCCAGCAGTGTCCGCTACAGGGAAGGGACTGAAGCTTTCTTT. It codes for CASSVRYREGTEAFF.

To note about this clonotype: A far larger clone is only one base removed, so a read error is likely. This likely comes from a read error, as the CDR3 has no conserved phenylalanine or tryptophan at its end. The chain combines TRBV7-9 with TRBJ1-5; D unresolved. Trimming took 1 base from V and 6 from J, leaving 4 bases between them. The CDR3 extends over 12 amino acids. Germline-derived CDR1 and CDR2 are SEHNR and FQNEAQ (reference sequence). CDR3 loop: CASSLDSQPQHL. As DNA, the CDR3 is TGTGCCAGCAGCTTAGACAGTCAGCCCCAGCATCTT.

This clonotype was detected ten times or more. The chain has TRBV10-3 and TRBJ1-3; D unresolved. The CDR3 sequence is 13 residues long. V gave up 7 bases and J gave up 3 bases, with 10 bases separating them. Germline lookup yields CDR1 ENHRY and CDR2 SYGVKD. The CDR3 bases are TGTGCCATCACCCCCATCGGTGGAAACACCATATATTTT. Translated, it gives CAITPIGGNTIYF.

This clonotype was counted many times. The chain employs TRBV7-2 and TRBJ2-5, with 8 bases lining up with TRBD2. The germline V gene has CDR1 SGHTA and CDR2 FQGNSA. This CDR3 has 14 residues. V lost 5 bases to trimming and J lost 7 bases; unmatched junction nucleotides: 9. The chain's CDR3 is CASSRSGEKMTQYF. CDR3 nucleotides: TGTGCCAGCAGCCGTAGCGGGGAGAAGATGACCCAGTACTTC.

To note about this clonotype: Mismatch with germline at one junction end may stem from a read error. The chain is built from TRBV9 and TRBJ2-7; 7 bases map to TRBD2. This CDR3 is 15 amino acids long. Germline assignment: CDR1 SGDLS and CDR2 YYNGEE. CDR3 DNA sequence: TGCGCCAGCAGTGAGTGGGGAGCGGGGAAAGCGGTGCAGTACTTC. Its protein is CASSEWGAGKAVQYF.

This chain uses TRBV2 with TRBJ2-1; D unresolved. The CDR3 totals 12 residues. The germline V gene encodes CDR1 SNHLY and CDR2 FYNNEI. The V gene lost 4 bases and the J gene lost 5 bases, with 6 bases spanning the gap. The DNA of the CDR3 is TGTGCCAGCAGTGCCAGCCACAATGAGCAGTTCTTC. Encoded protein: CASSASHNEQFF.

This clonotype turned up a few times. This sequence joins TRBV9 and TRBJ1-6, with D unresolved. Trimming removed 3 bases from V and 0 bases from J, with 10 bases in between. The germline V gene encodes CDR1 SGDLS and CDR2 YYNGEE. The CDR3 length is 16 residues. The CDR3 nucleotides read TGTGCCAGCAGCGATCACGGGAGCTCCTATAATTCACCCCTCCACTTT. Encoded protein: CASSDHGSSYNSPLHF.

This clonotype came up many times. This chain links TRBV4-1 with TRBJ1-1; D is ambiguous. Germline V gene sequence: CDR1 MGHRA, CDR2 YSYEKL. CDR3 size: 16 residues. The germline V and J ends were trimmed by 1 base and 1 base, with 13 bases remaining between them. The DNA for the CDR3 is TGCGCCAGCAGCCAAGGAGGCCTCCGATCGAACACTGAAGCTTTCTTT. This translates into CASSQGGLRSNTEAFF.

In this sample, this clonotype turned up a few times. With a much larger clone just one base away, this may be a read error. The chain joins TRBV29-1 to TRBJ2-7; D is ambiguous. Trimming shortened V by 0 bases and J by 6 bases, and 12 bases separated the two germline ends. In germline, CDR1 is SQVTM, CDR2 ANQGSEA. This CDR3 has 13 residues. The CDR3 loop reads CSVEEAVGSEQYF. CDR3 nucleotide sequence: TGCAGCGTTGAAGAGGCGGTAGGATCCGAGCAGTACTTC.

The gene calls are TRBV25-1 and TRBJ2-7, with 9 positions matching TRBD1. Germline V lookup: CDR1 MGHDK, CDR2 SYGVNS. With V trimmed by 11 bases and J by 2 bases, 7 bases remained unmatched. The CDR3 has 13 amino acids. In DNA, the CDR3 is TGTGCCCCGAGGGACAGGGTCCCCTACGAGCAGTACTTC. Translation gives CAPRDRVPYEQYF.

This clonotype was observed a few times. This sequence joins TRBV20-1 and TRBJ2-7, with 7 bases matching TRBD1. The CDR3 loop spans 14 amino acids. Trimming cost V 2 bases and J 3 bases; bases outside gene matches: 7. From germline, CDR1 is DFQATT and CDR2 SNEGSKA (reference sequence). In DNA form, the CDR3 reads TGCAGTGCTAGACCTTGGGACAGAAACTACGAGCAGTACTTC. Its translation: CSARPWDRNYEQYF.

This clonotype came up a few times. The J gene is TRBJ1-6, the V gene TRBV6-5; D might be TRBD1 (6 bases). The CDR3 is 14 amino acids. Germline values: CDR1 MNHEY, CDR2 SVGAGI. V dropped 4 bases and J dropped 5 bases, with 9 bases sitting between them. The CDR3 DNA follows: TGTGCCAGCAGTTGGACAGCAGATAATTCACCCCTCCACTTT. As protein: CASSWTADNSPLHF.

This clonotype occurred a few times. The CDR3 coding sequence is TGTGCCAGCAGTACCGGGACTACCTCCCCATCCTACGAGCAGTACTTC. Protein: CASSTGTTSPSYEQYF. V usage is TRBV7-9 and J usage is TRBJ2-7; 7 bases match TRBD2. Germline V CDR1 and CDR2: SEHNR, FQNEAQ (reference sequence). Trimming took 6 bases from V and 1 from J; bases not matched to a gene: 12. This CDR3 is built from 16 residues.

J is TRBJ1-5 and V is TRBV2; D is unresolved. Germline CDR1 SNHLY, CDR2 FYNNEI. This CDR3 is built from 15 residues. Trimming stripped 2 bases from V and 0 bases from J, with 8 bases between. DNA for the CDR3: TGTGCCAGCAGTGAATTATGGAATAGCAATCAGCCCCAGCATTTT. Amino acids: CASSELWNSNQPQHF.